These 16 T cell receptor beta chains were all obtained from the same sample, sequenced in a study of human T cells and chemical hapten exposure. TCRdb redid the calling of the RACE reads with MiXCR, one entry per CDR3 protein. This sample has approximately 97,000 distinct CDR3 sequences; about 8.7% occur once, and the top ten carry around 3%. Time point here: healthy volunteer bleed at 2 weeks. The authors extracted total RNA from unfractionated whole blood. Sequenced material: whole blood. These receptor sequences come from a female donor in good health. Some clones in this sample may be carry-over from other donors' samples.

This clonotype was detected ten times or more. This chain links TRBV20-1 with TRBJ2-3; no definite D call. Trimming pared 3 bases from V and 5 bases from J, leaving 9 bases between. Germline values: CDR1 DFQATT, CDR2 SNEGSKA (reference sequence). CDR3 size: 12 residues. In DNA, the CDR3 is TGCAGTGCTAGCCCGTGGGAAGATACGCAGTATTTT. Residues: CSASPWEDTQYF.

This clonotype has a handful of counts. The chain employs TRBV15 and TRBJ2-7; no clear D gene. In germline, CDR1 is LNHNV, CDR2 YYDKDF (reference sequence). Deletions cut 3 bases from V and 6 bases from J, with 12 bases between. The CDR3 loop spans 13 amino acids. The CDR3 DNA reads as TGTGCCACCAGCAGGGGCCTCGAGCCCGAGCAGTACTTC. Protein sequence: CATSRGLEPEQYF.

The V call is TRBV15, the J call TRBJ1-5; the match to TRBD1 covers 7 bases. Trimming removed 0 bases from V and 13 bases from J; junction bases left unmatched: 3. CDR1 LNHNV and CDR2 YYDKDF come from the germline V gene (reference sequence). This CDR3 comprises 12 residues. DNA for the CDR3: TGTGCCACCAGCAGAGAAAGGGGGCCACAGCATTTT. It is translated as CATSRERGPQHF.

This clonotype was observed a few times. This chain joins TRBV28 and TRBJ2-7; the D gene is possibly TRBD1 (5 bases). CDR1 MDHEN and CDR2 SYDVKM come from the germline V gene. The CDR3 covers 15 residues. V lost 6 bases, J lost 5 bases, and 20 bases lay in between. CDR3 coding DNA: TGTGCCAGCAGCCCTGACAGAAACCCGTCTGACGAGCAGTACTTC. Translated, it gives CASSPDRNPSDEQYF.

The gene calls are TRBV9 and TRBJ1-5; the match to TRBD1 covers 7 bases. Germline V CDR1 and CDR2: SGDLS, YYNGEE. V was pared by 2 bases and J by 4 bases, with 3 bases of the junction left unmatched. This CDR3 is built from 14 residues. The CDR3 region is CASSVQGGNQPQHF. CDR3 sequence (DNA): TGTGCCAGCAGCGTGCAGGGGGGAAATCAGCCCCAGCATTTT.

In its sample, this clonotype was seen many times. The genes are TRBV7-9 and TRBJ1-1; D ambiguous. The V end lost 8 bases, the J end lost 0 bases, and 7 bases lay between the germline ends. Per germline, CDR1 SEHNR and CDR2 FQNEAQ (reference sequence). The length of the CDR3 is 12 residues. CDR3 residues: CASARMNTEAFF. CDR3 sequence (DNA): TGTGCCAGCGCCAGAATGAACACTGAAGCTTTCTTT.

This clonotype occurred a few times. This sequence joins TRBV7-8 and TRBJ2-1; D is unresolved. Germline V gene sequence: CDR1 SGHVS, CDR2 FQNEAQ. This CDR3 is built from 11 residues. The germline V and J ends were trimmed by 2 bases and 9 bases, with 5 bases remaining between them. The DNA of the CDR3 is TGTGCCAGCAGCTTAATTACTGAGCAGTTCTTC. Amino acids: CASSLITEQFF.

This clonotype was seen ten or more times. This chain uses TRBV7-9 with TRBJ2-5; 11 nucleotides agree with TRBD2. Losses at the gene ends were 2 bases for V and 4 bases for J; bases not matched to a gene: 3. Germline lookup yields CDR1 SEHNR and CDR2 FQNEAQ (reference sequence). The CDR3 spans 15 residues. The CDR3 reads CASSLNSGRVETQYF. In nucleotides, the CDR3 is TGTGCCAGCAGCTTAAATAGCGGGAGGGTAGAGACCCAGTACTTC.

The chain employs TRBV30 and TRBJ1-2; D not resolved. V was pared by 0 bases and J by 7 bases, with 12 bases between. Germline V gives CDR1 GTSNPN, CDR2 SVGIG (reference sequence). The CDR3 loop spans 13 amino acids. In DNA, the CDR3 is TGTGCCTGGAGTGTCTTGGACTCTATTGGCTACACCTTC. It encodes CAWSVLDSIGYTF.

This CDR3 is CASSLGQEDYGYTF. CDR3 nucleotides: TGCGCCAGCAGCTTAGGACAGGAGGACTATGGCTACACCTTC. The rearrangement joins TRBV5-1 to TRBJ1-2; 7 bases line up with TRBD1. Germline V CDR1 and CDR2: SGHRS, YFSETQ. With V trimmed by 2 bases and J by 3 bases, 4 bases remained unmatched. This CDR3 spans 14 amino acids. Full variable domain (missing parts from reference TRBV5-1 and TRBJ1-2): KAGVTQTPRYLIKTRGQQVTLSCSPISGHRSVSWYQQTPGQGLQFLFEYFSETQRNKGNFPGRFSGRQFSNSRSEMNVSTLELGDSALYLCASSLGQEDYGYTFGSGTRLTVV.

As concerns this clonotype: Its ends do not fully match the called genes, so a read error is possible. J is TRBJ2-3 and V is TRBV7-9; 9 bases are shared with TRBD2. This CDR3 comprises 16 residues. Per germline, CDR1 SEHNR and CDR2 FQNEAQ (reference sequence). The DNA of the CDR3 is TGTGTCAGCAGCTTAGCCACTAGCGGGAGCACAGATACGCAGTATTTT. Translating it yields CVSSLATSGSTDTQYF.

The genes are TRBV20-1 and TRBJ2-3; 7 nucleotides match TRBD2. J was trimmed by 3 bases and V by 6 bases; bases with no gene match: 18. This CDR3 is 17 amino acids long. Germline loops: CDR1 DFQATT, CDR2 SNEGSKA (reference sequence). The CDR3 loop reads CSAPTRRAGDVTDTQYF. In nucleotides, the CDR3 is TGCAGTGCCCCTACCCGCCGGGCGGGGGACGTTACAGATACGCAGTATTTT.

This clonotype occurred a few times. The rearrangement uses TRBV30 and TRBJ2-7, with a tentative D call TRBD2 (6 bases). The CDR3 runs to 13 residues. CDR1 is GTSNPN and CDR2 is SVGIG in the germline V gene (reference sequence). The V end was cut by 4 bases, the J end by 3 bases, with 13 bases between. CDR3 in amino acids: CAWTRGRFYEQYF. CDR3 bases: TGTGCCTGGACGAGAGGGAGGTTCTACGAGCAGTACTTC.

The chain couples TRBV12-3 or TRBV12-4 to TRBJ2-1; a possible D gene is TRBD2 (6 bases). The CDR3 has 13 residues. Trimming stripped 5 bases from V and 13 bases from J, with 18 bases between. The CDR3 nucleotides read TGTGCCAGCAGTCCGACACAGACTAGACGTCAGTTCTTC. This codes for CASSPTQTRRQFF.

The chain recombines TRBV4-1 with TRBJ1-5; 7 positions agree with TRBD1. The germline CDR1 and CDR2 sequences are MGHRA and YSYEKL. With V trimmed by 5 bases and J by 8 bases, 15 bases remained unmatched. The CDR3 has 16 residues. This CDR3 is CASSWGGRGMYEPQHF. CDR3 bases: TGCGCCAGCAGCTGGGGGGGCAGGGGGATGTATGAGCCCCAGCATTTT.

V is TRBV5-1 and J is TRBJ2-3; D unresolved. CDR3 length equals 15 residues. Looked up from germline, CDR1 is SGHRS and CDR2 is YFSETQ. The germline V and J ends were trimmed by 0 bases and 4 bases, with 12 bases remaining between them. CDR3 bases: TGCGCCAGCAGCTTGGCGCGTGGCGACGCAGATACGCAGTATTTT. Its protein product is CASSLARGDADTQYF. The complete variable domain, with remaining parts taken from reference TRBV5-1 and TRBJ2-3, reads KAGVTQTPRYLIKTRGQQVTLSCSPISGHRSVSWYQQTPGQGLQFLFEYFSETQRNKGNFPGRFSGRQFSNSRSEMNVSTLELGDSALYLCASSLARGDADTQYFGPGTRLTVL.